The next 4 T cell receptor beta chains were all read from a single sample in a study of regulatory T cells in long-lasting Graves disease. Arm-PCR of CDR3 regions and iRepertoire HTBI primers were used to build TCR beta libraries. A single record per CDR3 protein comes from TCRdb applying MiXCR to the multiplex PCR reads. Of fewer than 550,000 distinct CDR3 sequences in the sample, 16% were seen once. The sample's time point: newly diagnosed GD, antithyroid drugs for less than 3 months. Scientists built the TCR library using RNA that was extracted from PBMCs. The same sample was also studied in work on T cells in Graves' hyperthyroidism and ophthalmopathy.

Sequences were derived from peripheral blood mononuclear cells (PBMCs), sampled at new diagnosis, from a patient treated with antithyroid drugs. These receptors were obtained from a woman aged 35-60 years with Graves disease.

On this clonotype: A much bigger clone sits one base away, suggesting this may be a read error. CDR3 DNA: TGTGCCAGCAGCTTATTGCCTAGCGGTGTGAGTGAGCAGTTCTTC. It codes for CASSLLPSGVSEQFF. The V call is TRBV7-9, the J call TRBJ2-1, with 7 positions matching TRBD2. The CDR3 has 15 amino acids. J lost 9 bases, V lost 2 bases, and 10 bases had no gene match. Per germline, CDR1 SEHNR and CDR2 FQNEAQ (reference sequence).

In its sample, this clonotype was seen many times. The CDR3 spells CASSQTKGAEAFF. The DNA for the CDR3 is TGTGCCAGCAGCCAGACAAAGGGGGCTGAAGCTTTCTTT. The genes are TRBV14 and TRBJ1-1; possibly TRBD1 for D (6 bases). This CDR3 is built from 13 residues. Germline assignment: CDR1 SGHDN and CDR2 FVKESK. Deletions cut 3 bases from V and 6 bases from J, with 11 bases between.

This clonotype was counted ten times or more. V usage is TRBV2 and J usage is TRBJ2-3; 10 nucleotides agree with TRBD1. CDR3 length equals 17 residues. CDR1 and CDR2 from the germline V gene are SNHLY and FYNNEI. Trimming cost V 6 bases and J 4 bases; bases outside gene matches: 13. As DNA, the CDR3 is TGTGCCAGCAGCCCTCTTCCGGGACAGGGGAGGCCAGATACGCAGTATTTT. Protein sequence: CASSPLPGQGRPDTQYF.

The V call is TRBV7-2, the J call TRBJ1-5; 10 positions match TRBD1. Losses at the gene ends were 1 base for V and 7 bases for J; bases not matched to a gene: 4. Per the germline V gene, CDR1 is SGHTA and CDR2 is FQGNSA. The CDR3 sequence is 15 residues long. The CDR3 protein is CASSLVGTGEQPQHF. The CDR3, as DNA: TGTGCCAGCAGCTTAGTGGGGACAGGGGAGCAGCCCCAGCATTTT.